This T cell receptor (beta chain) emerged from a study of blood T cell repertoires in COVID-19. The CDR3 totals 15 residues. Losses at the gene ends were 4 bases for V and 4 bases for J; bases not matched to a gene: 4. CDR1 PRHDT and CDR2 FYEKMQ come from the germline V gene (reference sequence). The data were produced by immunoSEQ multiplex PCR, yet TCRdb's version contains in-frame clones alone and is incomplete. In the table there are hundreds of thousands of clones, about 84% of which are singletons. Source material: PBMCs or T cells enriched from blood (not recorded which). The source of this sequence is a man aged 25 to 40 with acute COVID-19. The chain carries TRBV13 and TRBJ2-1; 10 bases map to TRBD1. The CDR3 here is CASSSGQGRYNEQFF. The CDR3 DNA is TGTGCCAGCAGCTCGGGACAGGGGAGATACAATGAGCAGTTCTTC. Based on the CDR3 plus reference TRBV13 and TRBJ2-1, the full variable domain is AAGVIQSPRHLIKEKRETATLKCYPIPRHDTVYWYQQGPGQDPQFLISFYEKMQSDKGSIPDRFSAQQFSDYHSELNMSSLELGDSALYFCASSSGQGRYNEQFFGPGTRLTVL.